The subject of this entry is one T cell receptor beta chain. Its specificity is unknown. Clones were read by immunoSEQ multiplex PCR, and TCRdb kept only the in-frame ones, dropping some. Found here are roughly 160,000 clones, around nine tenths of them singletons; the top ten hold about 1.6%. CDR1 is LGHDT, CDR2 YNNKEL, per germline (reference sequence). The CDR3 contains 16 residues. V shed 2 bases and J 1 base; nucleotides not matched to a gene: 7. These data originate in a study of T cell responses to AZD1222 COVID-19 vaccine. The study's findings and limits: The donor group comprised mostly white British people and more females; the analysis possibly underestimated clonal diversity. Unmutated variant regions reportedly attract nearly half of all spike-specific TCRs.

The TCR comes from an adult in good health. The source was peripheral blood, collected on day 0 of AZD1222 vaccination. The chain couples TRBV3-1 (or the pseudogene TRBV3-2) to TRBJ1-1; 7 positions match TRBD1. The CDR3 region is CASSQRPDRANTEAFF. CDR3 in DNA: TGTGCCAGCAGCCAAAGGCCCGACAGGGCGAACACTGAAGCTTTCTTT.